This entry lists 15 T cell receptor beta chains sequenced from one sample in a study of cytomegalovirus exposure and HLA in healthy donors listed by TCRdb under 2017. Library construction relied on the immunoSEQ multiplex PCR assay. For the multiplex PCR, a mixture combining 60 forward primers for TCR Vbeta segments and 13 reverse primers for TCR Jbeta segments was used. This immuneACCESS table, as held by TCRdb, lists in-frame sequences with V and J called but not all clones. Of the missing ones, under half trace to an unresolved V gene in checked studies; the others have no known cause. The sample table contains around 130,000 clones; only one count was recorded for roughly 79% of them. Around 1.9% of the sample is taken by the ten largest. Sequencing input: PBMCs. The receptors here all came from a woman in her forties or fifties in good health and CMV-seronegative.

This chain connects TRBV28 to TRBJ2-6, with D perhaps matching TRBD2 (5 bases). The CDR3 extends over 15 amino acids. V dropped 6 bases and J dropped 2 bases, with 11 bases sitting between them. The germline V gene encodes CDR1 MDHEN and CDR2 SYDVKM. The CDR3: CASSVKGAGANVLTF. CDR3 bases: TGTGCCAGCAGCGTAAAGGGAGCTGGGGCCAACGTCCTGACTTTC.

This rearrangement joins TRBV9 to TRBJ2-7; a possible D gene is TRBD1 (6 bases). Germline CDR1 SGDLS, CDR2 YYNGEE. Trimming took 6 bases from V and 4 from J, leaving 20 bases between them. CDR3 length: 15 amino acids. CDR3 bases: TGTGCCAGCACCCCTGGGCAGGGGCCCTCATACGAGCAGTACTTC. It translates to CASTPGQGPSYEQYF.

V usage is TRBV7-9 and J usage is TRBJ2-7; the D is unclear. CDR1 and CDR2 from the germline V gene are SEHNR and FQNEAQ (reference sequence). CDR3 length: 11 residues. Deletions cut 5 bases from V and 2 bases from J, with 4 bases between. CDR3 residues: CASSTTYEQYF. The CDR3 coding sequence is TGTGCCAGCAGCACAACCTACGAGCAGTACTTC.

J is TRBJ1-4 and V is TRBV6-1, with TRBD1 as a possible D gene (5 bases). The length of the CDR3 is 13 residues. The V gene's germline CDR1 is MNHNS and CDR2 SASEGT. Trimming left V 8 bases short and J 6 bases short, with 13 bases between. The CDR3 loop reads CASEGRVDEKLFF. The CDR3 DNA reads TGTGCCAGCGAGGGGAGGGTTGATGAAAAACTGTTTTTT.

The V and J genes are TRBV7-3 and TRBJ2-2, with D maybe TRBD1 (6 bases). CDR3 size: 19 residues. The V and J ends lost 0 bases and 3 bases respectively, with 20 bases between them. Germline V lookup: CDR1 SGHTA, CDR2 FQGTGA. DNA for the CDR3: TGTGCCAGCAGCTTAACACCCGCTGGGGGCAGGGGATACACCGGGGAGCTGTTTTTT. Encoded protein: CASSLTPAGGRGYTGELFF. The variable domain in full, with the rest retrieved from reference TRBV7-3 and TRBJ2-2, is GAGVSQTPSNKVTEKGKYVELRCDPISGHTALYWYRQSLGQGPEFLIYFQGTGAADDSGLPNDRFFAVRPEGSVSTLKIQRTERGDSAVYLCASSLTPAGGRGYTGELFFGEGSRLTVL.

V gene TRBV28 combines with J gene TRBJ1-1, with 7 bases that match TRBD1. V was pared by 5 bases and J by 4 bases, with 10 bases of the junction left unmatched. CDR1 is MDHEN and CDR2 is SYDVKM in the germline V gene. This CDR3 region has 15 residues. In DNA, the CDR3 is TGTGCCAGCAGTACTCGGACAGGAATCGGCACTGAAGCTTTCTTT. Residues: CASSTRTGIGTEAFF.

V usage is TRBV13 and J usage is TRBJ2-1; 13 nucleotides line up with TRBD2. The V gene's germline CDR1 is PRHDT and CDR2 FYEKMQ (reference sequence). The V gene end was trimmed by 4 bases and the J gene end by 8 bases; junction bases not matched to a gene: 5. The CDR3 spans 15 residues. CDR3 sequence (DNA): TGTGCCAGCAGCTACGGACTAGCGGGAGTCCATGAGCAGTTCTTC. The encoded protein is CASSYGLAGVHEQFF.

About this clone: At one boundary the junction diverges from the germline segment, which might be a read error. J is TRBJ1-5 and V is TRBV25-1, with TRBD1 as a possible D gene (5 bases). Germline V lookup: CDR1 MGHDK, CDR2 SYGVNS. The CDR3 is 14 residues long. The CDR3 region is CASSPLGVNQPQNF. DNA for the CDR3: TGTGCCAGCAGTCCCTTAGGGGTCAATCAGCCCCAGAATTTT.

The chain uses TRBV2 and TRBJ1-5; weak D call: TRBD1 (5 bases). Per germline, CDR1 SNHLY and CDR2 FYNNEI. Trimming removed 3 bases from V and 9 bases from J, with 15 bases in between. The CDR3 is 14 amino acids. The chain's CDR3 is CASSEEQGIRPQHF. The CDR3 bases are TGTGCCAGCAGTGAGGAGCAGGGAATAAGGCCCCAGCATTTT.

J is TRBJ1-4 and V is TRBV9, with 9 bases lining up with TRBD1. V lost 4 bases and J lost 6; bases outside the gene matches: 7. CDR3 length equals 15 residues. In germline, CDR1 is SGDLS, CDR2 YYNGEE. The CDR3 is CASSLSGQGHEKLFF. The CDR3 DNA follows: TGTGCCAGCAGCCTCTCGGGACAGGGACATGAAAAACTGTTTTTT.

For the CDR3, the DNA is TGTGCCAGCAGTGACAGGGTCGGGACCCAGTACTTC. Its translation is CASSDRVGTQYF. This chain links TRBV6-5 with TRBJ2-5, with TRBD1 matching 7 bases. CDR1 and CDR2 (germline): MNHEY, SVGAGI. V lost 5 bases, J lost 7 bases, and 4 bases stayed unmatched. The CDR3 spans 12 residues.

This sequence joins TRBV4-3 and TRBJ1-2, with a tentative D call TRBD1 (6 bases). This CDR3 has 15 amino acids. Germline lookup yields CDR1 LGHNA and CDR2 YSLEER. V gave up 0 bases and J gave up 2 bases, with 10 bases separating them. The CDR3 DNA reads as TGCGCCAGCAGCCAAGATGGAACAGGGAACTATGGCTACACCTTC. Its translation: CASSQDGTGNYGYTF.

The J gene is TRBJ2-3, the V gene TRBV6-4, with 10 bases that match TRBD2. CDR1 is MRHNA and CDR2 is SNTAGT in the germline V gene. V was pared by 4 bases and J by 6 bases, with 4 bases of the junction left unmatched. There are 14 residues in the CDR3. The CDR3 region has the DNA TGTGCCAGCAGTGTAGCGGGAGGAGCCGATACGCAGTATTTT. Translated: CASSVAGGADTQYF.

The count of this clone is one. The J gene is TRBJ1-1, the V gene TRBV12-5; D perhaps matches TRBD1 (6 bases). V was cut by 7 bases and J by 8 bases, with 11 bases left in between. CDR1 is LGHNT and CDR2 is FRNRAP in the germline V gene. The CDR3 sequence is 11 residues long. This chain's CDR3 is CASALDREAFF. CDR3 DNA sequence: TGTGCTAGTGCATTAGACAGGGAAGCTTTCTTT.

There are a few counts of this clone. V usage is TRBV28 and J usage is TRBJ1-5; 7 positions agree with TRBD1. This CDR3 is 14 amino acids long. Trimming at V came to 3 bases and at J to 6 bases, leaving 5 bases not matched to a gene. The germline CDR1 and CDR2 sequences are MDHEN and SYDVKM. This chain's CDR3 is CASSFLKGAQPQHF. The CDR3 DNA follows: TGTGCCAGCAGTTTCCTTAAGGGGGCTCAGCCCCAGCATTTT.